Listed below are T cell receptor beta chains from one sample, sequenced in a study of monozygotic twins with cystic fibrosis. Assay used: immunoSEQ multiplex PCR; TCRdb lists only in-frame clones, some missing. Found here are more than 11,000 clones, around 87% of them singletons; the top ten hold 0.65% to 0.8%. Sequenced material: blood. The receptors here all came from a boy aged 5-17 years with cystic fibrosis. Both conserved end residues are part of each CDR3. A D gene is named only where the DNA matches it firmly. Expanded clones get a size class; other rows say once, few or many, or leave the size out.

TGTGCCAGCAGCTTAGTGGTTAGCGGGGCCCCGGACGGGGCAGATACGCAGTATTTT CASSLVVSGAPDGADTQYF TRBJ2-3 NA TRBV7-2 TRBD2
TGTGCCAGCAGCCAGTCCGACAGGACAAACTATGGCTACACCTTC CASSQSDRTNYGYTF TRBJ1-2 NA TRBV6-1 NA
TGTGCCAGCAGCTTTTCAGGAGATACGCAGTATTTT CASSFSGDTQYF TRBJ2-3 NA TRBV11-1 NA
TGCGCCAGCAGCTACGACATGTGGGGAACGGGAAACACCATATATTTT CASSYDMWGTGNTIYF TRBJ1-3 NA TRBV5-1 NA
TGTGCCACTAGAACTAATGAAAAACTGTTTTTT CATRTNEKLFF TRBJ1-4 NA TRBV6-5 NA
TGTGCCAGCAGCTCCCCGGGACTCTCCTGGAATGAGCAGTTCTTC CASSSPGLSWNEQFF TRBJ2-1 once TRBV11-1 NA
TGTGCCAGTAGTACCCCTAGGGGACTGAAACTTTCTGGGGCCAACGTCCTGACTTTC CASSTPRGLKLSGANVLTF TRBJ2-6 NA TRBV19 NA
TGTGCCAGCAGCCAAGATCTGGACAGGGGCAATCAGCCCCAGCATTTT CASSQDLDRGNQPQHF TRBJ1-5 few TRBV4-2 TRBD1
TGCGCCAGCAGCTTTCGCCTAGGAGGGGGAAAACAGCCCCAGCATTTT CASSFRLGGGKQPQHF TRBJ1-5 once TRBV5-1 NA
TGTGCCAGCAGTTACAGGGTTGGTGATTCACCCCTCCACTTT CASSYRVGDSPLHF TRBJ1-6 NA TRBV6-5 NA
TGTGCCAGCAGAGGCGACTACAATGAGCAGTTCTTC CASRGDYNEQFF TRBJ2-1 few TRBV2 NA
TGCGCCAGCAGCCAACTAGCCGGGACTAGGAGGGAGCAGTACTTC CASSQLAGTRREQYF TRBJ2-7 NA TRBV4-1 TRBD2